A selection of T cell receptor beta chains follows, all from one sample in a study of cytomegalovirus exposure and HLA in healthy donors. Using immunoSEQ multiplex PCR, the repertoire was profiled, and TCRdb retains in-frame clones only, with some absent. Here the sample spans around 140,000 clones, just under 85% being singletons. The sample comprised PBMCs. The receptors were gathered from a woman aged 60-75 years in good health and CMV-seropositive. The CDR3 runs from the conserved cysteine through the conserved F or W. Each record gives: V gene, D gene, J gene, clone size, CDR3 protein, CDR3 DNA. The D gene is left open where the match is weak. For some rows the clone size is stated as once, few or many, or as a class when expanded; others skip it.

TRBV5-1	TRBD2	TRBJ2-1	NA	CASSLSLAGGEQFF	TGCGCCAGCAGCCTTTCTCTAGCGGGAGGAGAGCAGTTCTTC
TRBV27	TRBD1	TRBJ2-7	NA	CASSPGQGGPYEQYF	TGTGCCAGCAGTCCAGGACAGGGGGGTCCCTACGAGCAGTACTTC
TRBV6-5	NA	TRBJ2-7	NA	CASSYSAGTSYEQYF	TGTGCCAGCAGTTACTCGGCAGGGACTTCCTACGAGCAGTACTTC
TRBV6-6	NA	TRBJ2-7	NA	CASSYYGGYEQYF	TGTGCCAGCAGTTACTATGGAGGCTACGAGCAGTACTTC
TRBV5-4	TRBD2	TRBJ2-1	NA	CASSAAGTSGIEQFF	TGTGCCAGCAGCGCGGCGGGGACTAGCGGAATTGAGCAGTTCTTC
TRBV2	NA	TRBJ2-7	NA	CASKVNAGPYEQYF	TGTGCCAGCAAGGTTAATGCGGGTCCCTACGAGCAGTACTTC
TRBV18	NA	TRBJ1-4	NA	CASSPDEVGEKLFF	TGTGCCAGCTCACCAGACGAGGTCGGTGAAAAACTGTTTTTT
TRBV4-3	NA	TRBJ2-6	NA	CASSPEAGAGANVLTF	TGCGCCAGCAGCCCCGAGGCCGGGGCTGGGGCCAACGTCCTGACTTTC
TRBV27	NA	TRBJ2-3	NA	CASSLYPGPSTDTQYF	TGTGCCAGCAGTTTATACCCGGGTCCTAGCACAGATACGCAGTATTTT
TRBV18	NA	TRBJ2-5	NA	CASSPPLQETQYF	TGTGCCAGCTCACCACCCCTCCAAGAGACCCAGTACTTC
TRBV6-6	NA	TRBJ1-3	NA	CASSYEGISGNTIYF	TGTGCCAGCAGTTACGAGGGAATCTCTGGAAACACCATATATTTT
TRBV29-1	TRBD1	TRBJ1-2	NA	CSVTGQEADSYGYTF	TGCAGCGTGACAGGACAGGAAGCGGACTCCTATGGCTACACCTTC
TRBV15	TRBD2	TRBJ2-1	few	CATSIAGGPAHNEQFF	TGTGCCACCAGTATAGCGGGAGGGCCGGCACACAATGAGCAGTTCTTC
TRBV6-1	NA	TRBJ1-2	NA	CASSEVAGHGYTF	TGTGCCAGCAGTGAAGTGGCAGGGCATGGCTACACCTTC
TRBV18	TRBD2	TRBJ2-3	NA	CASSPPGTSGGLLDTQYF	TGTGCCAGCTCACCACCAGGGACTAGCGGAGGACTCCTAGATACGCAGTATTTT
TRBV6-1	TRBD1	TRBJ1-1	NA	CAGSTGIGDTEAFF	TGTGCCGGGTCGACAGGGATCGGGGACACTGAAGCTTTCTTT
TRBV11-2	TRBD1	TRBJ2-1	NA	CASSLPGTALNEQFF	TGTGCCAGCAGCCTACCCGGGACAGCCCTTAATGAGCAGTTCTTC
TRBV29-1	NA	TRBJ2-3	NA	CSVHGDTQYF	TGCAGCGTCCACGGGGATACGCAGTATTTT
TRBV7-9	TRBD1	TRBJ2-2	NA	CASSPERGQGRQTGELFF	TGTGCCAGCAGCCCCGAAAGGGGACAGGGTAGACAGACCGGGGAGCTGTTTTTT
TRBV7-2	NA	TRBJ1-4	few	CASSPRNVGELFF	TGTGCCAGCAGCCCCAGAAACGTAGGAGAACTGTTTTTT
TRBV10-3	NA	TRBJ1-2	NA	CAIRNRRGIPTLYGYTF	TGTGCCATCAGGAATCGCAGGGGTATACCTACCCTCTATGGCTACACCTTC
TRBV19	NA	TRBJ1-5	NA	CASRGGVNQPQHF	TGTGCCAGTAGAGGGGGGGTTAATCAGCCCCAGCATTTT
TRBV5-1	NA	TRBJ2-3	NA	CASSFSGKSTDTQYF	TGCGCCAGCAGCTTTAGCGGAAAAAGCACAGATACGCAGTATTTT
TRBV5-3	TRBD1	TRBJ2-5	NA	CASPRDRGETQYF	TGTGCCAGTCCTCGGGACAGGGGAGAGACCCAGTACTTC
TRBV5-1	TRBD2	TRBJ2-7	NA	CASSKAGSYEQYF	TGCGCCAGCTCAAAAGCGGGAAGCTACGAGCAGTACTTC
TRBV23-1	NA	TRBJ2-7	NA	CASSQFNLCIDEQYF	TGCGCCAGCAGTCAATTTAACTTATGCATCGACGAGCAGTACTTC
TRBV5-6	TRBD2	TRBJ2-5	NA	CASSDRGLAQETQYF	TGTGCCAGCAGTGACCGAGGACTAGCACAGGAGACCCAGTACTTC
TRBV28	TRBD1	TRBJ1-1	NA	CASSRTGEVAAFF	TGTGCCAGCAGTCGGACAGGGGAGGTTGCAGCTTTCTTT
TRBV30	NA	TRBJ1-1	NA	CAFQPQFRGEAFF	TGTGCCTTCCAACCGCAATTCCGGGGGGAAGCTTTCTTT
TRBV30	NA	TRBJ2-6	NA	CAWSRRGLGANVLTF	TGTGCCTGGAGTAGGAGGGGGCTTGGGGCCAACGTCCTGACTTTC
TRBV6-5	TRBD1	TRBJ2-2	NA	CASSLTGSVSELFF	TGTGCCAGCAGTCTGACAGGGAGCGTCAGCGAGCTGTTTTTT
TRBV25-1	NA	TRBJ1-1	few	CASSSTGYGTEAFF	TGTGCCAGCAGCTCCACAGGGTATGGCACTGAAGCTTTCTTT
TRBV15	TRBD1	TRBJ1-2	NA	CATSRARQGNYGYTF	TGTGCCACCAGCAGAGCCAGACAGGGGAACTATGGCTACACCTTC
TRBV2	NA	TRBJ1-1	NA	CASIRDSNTEAFF	TGTGCCAGCATTCGGGACTCGAACACTGAAGCTTTCTTT
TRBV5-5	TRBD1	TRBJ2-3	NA	CASSLGDSAYTDTQYF	TGTGCCAGCAGCTTGGGGGACAGTGCCTACACAGATACGCAGTATTTT
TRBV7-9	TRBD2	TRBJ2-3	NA	CASSPSGRDFTDTQYF	TGTGCCAGCAGCCCTAGCGGGAGGGACTTCACAGATACGCAGTATTTT
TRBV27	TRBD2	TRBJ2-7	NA	CASSKIAGTYEQYF	TGTGCCAGCAGTAAGATAGCGGGAACCTACGAGCAGTACTTC
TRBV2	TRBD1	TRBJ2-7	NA	CASSRIGTGDEQYF	TGTGCCAGCAGCAGGATCGGGACAGGGGACGAGCAGTACTTC
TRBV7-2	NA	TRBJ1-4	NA	CASSRARANNEKLFF	TGTGCCAGCAGCCGAGCGCGGGCGAATAATGAAAAACTGTTTTTT
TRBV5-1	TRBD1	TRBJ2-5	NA	CASSLVGGQGGETQYF	TGCGCCAGCAGCTTGGTTGGTGGACAGGGGGGAGAGACCCAGTACTTC
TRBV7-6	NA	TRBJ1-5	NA	CASSSGGQYQPQHF	TGTGCCAGCAGCTCCGGGGGGCAATACCAGCCCCAGCATTTT
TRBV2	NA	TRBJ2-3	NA	CASSDISRGDTQYF	TGTGCCAGCAGTGATATCTCGCGGGGAGATACGCAGTATTTT
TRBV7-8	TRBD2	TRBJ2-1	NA	CASSWTSGIPNEQFF	TGTGCCAGCAGCTGGACTAGCGGGATTCCAAATGAGCAGTTCTTC
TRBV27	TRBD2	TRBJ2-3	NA	CASTTGGTQYF	TGTGCCAGCACCACGGGGGGGACGCAGTATTTT
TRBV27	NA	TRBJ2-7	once	CASSPRWASYEQYF	TGTGCCAGCAGTCCCCGGTGGGCTTCCTACGAGCAGTACTTC
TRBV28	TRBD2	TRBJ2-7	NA	CATAPVAGNSYEQYF	TGTGCCACTGCCCCGGTAGCGGGAAACTCCTACGAGCAGTACTTC